A selection of T cell receptor beta chains follows, all from one sample in a study of T cells in Graves' hyperthyroidism and ophthalmopathy. TCRdb reprocessed the multiplex PCR reads with MiXCR, giving one entry per CDR3 protein. Among 600,000 or so distinct CDR3 sequences listed, around 13% were seen once. Sequencing was done on a sample of blood. These receptor sequences come from a woman between 50 and 59 years old with Graves' ophthalmopathy. Each CDR3 is given with its conserved first and last residue. The order of the fields is J gene, clone size, V gene, D gene, CDR3 DNA, CDR3 protein. D genes are given only for firm matches. A row's size may be missing; if present it is once, few, many or a size class.

j_gene: TRBJ1-2
abundance: many
v_gene: TRBV4-3
d_gene: -
CDR3nt: TGCGCCAGCAGCCAAGATATCGGGGCGGCTAACTATGGCTACACCTTC
CDR3aa: CASSQDIGAANYGYTF

j_gene: TRBJ2-3
abundance: -
v_gene: TRBV20-1
d_gene: -
CDR3nt: TGCAGTGCTAGAGGCGGCCGGACTACCACAGATACGCAGTATTTT
CDR3aa: CSARGGRTTTDTQYF

j_gene: TRBJ2-5
abundance: few
v_gene: TRBV19
d_gene: TRBD2
CDR3nt: TGTGCCAGTAGACCCGGACTAGCGGGAGCGGGGGAGACCCAGTACTTC
CDR3aa: CASRPGLAGAGETQYF

j_gene: TRBJ2-2
abundance: few
v_gene: TRBV6-2/TRBV6-3
d_gene: TRBD2
CDR3nt: TGTGCCAGCAGTAAGCCGGGACTAGCGGGAGTTGTCGGGGAGCTGTTTTTT
CDR3aa: CASSKPGLAGVVGELFF

j_gene: TRBJ2-3
abundance: many
v_gene: TRBV7-9
d_gene: TRBD2
CDR3nt: TGTGCCAGCAGCTTAGTCCTAGCGGGAGGGTTGGCAGATACGCAGTATTTT
CDR3aa: CASSLVLAGGLADTQYF

j_gene: TRBJ1-5
abundance: many
v_gene: TRBV27
d_gene: -
CDR3nt: TGTGCCAGCAGTTTTGGCAGAGGCAATCAGCCCCAGCATTTT
CDR3aa: CASSFGRGNQPQHF

j_gene: TRBJ2-7
abundance: many
v_gene: TRBV7-8
d_gene: -
CDR3nt: TGTGCCAGCAGCTTAGCGACGGTTTCCGGGACAAATACCTACGAGCAGTACTTC
CDR3aa: CASSLATVSGTNTYEQYF

j_gene: TRBJ2-2
abundance: -
v_gene: TRBV4-1
d_gene: TRBD2
CDR3nt: TGCGCCAGCAGCCCCGAACTAGCGGGAGTTTCCACCGGGGAGCTGTTTTTT
CDR3aa: CASSPELAGVSTGELFF

j_gene: TRBJ2-5
abundance: -
v_gene: TRBV4-3
d_gene: -
CDR3nt: TGCGCCAGCAGCGTTAGTGTCGGGGGGCGAGGGGAGACCCAGTACTTC
CDR3aa: CASSVSVGGRGETQYF

j_gene: TRBJ2-7
abundance: many
v_gene: TRBV5-1
d_gene: -
CDR3nt: TGCGCCAGCAGCTTGGTGTTAGCGGAGCCCTACGAGCAGTACTTC
CDR3aa: CASSLVLAEPYEQYF

j_gene: TRBJ2-7
abundance: many
v_gene: TRBV6-1
d_gene: -
CDR3nt: TGTGCCAGCCTTACGGACTCCTACGAGCAGTACTTC
CDR3aa: CASLTDSYEQYF

j_gene: TRBJ1-4
abundance: -
v_gene: TRBV27
d_gene: -
CDR3nt: TGTGCCAGCAGTTTTTCATCGGGTTATAATGAAAAACTGTTTTTT
CDR3aa: CASSFSSGYNEKLFF

j_gene: TRBJ2-7
abundance: many
v_gene: TRBV20-1
d_gene: -
CDR3nt: TGCAGTGCTAGAGATGACGAGCAGTACTTC
CDR3aa: CSARDDEQYF

j_gene: TRBJ2-7
abundance: few
v_gene: TRBV20-1
d_gene: -
CDR3nt: TGCAGTGCTAACCCCCGTGCCCTTATTGTGGAGCAGTACTTC
CDR3aa: CSANPRALIVEQYF

j_gene: TRBJ1-2
abundance: few
v_gene: TRBV3-1
d_gene: -
CDR3nt: TGTGCCAGCAGTTACAGGGATACCTATGGCTACACCTTC
CDR3aa: CASSYRDTYGYTF

j_gene: TRBJ2-2
abundance: -
v_gene: TRBV14
d_gene: -
CDR3nt: TGTGCCAGCAGCCGAGCTACGGGGGCCACCGGGGAGCTGTTTTTT
CDR3aa: CASSRATGATGELFF

j_gene: TRBJ1-1
abundance: few
v_gene: TRBV12-3/TRBV12-4
d_gene: -
CDR3nt: TGTGCCAGCGGGGGCCTGGGGGCGAAGGGTACTGAAGCTTTCTTT
CDR3aa: CASGGLGAKGTEAFF